This record covers a single T cell receptor beta chain. This clonotype was observed a handful of times. This receptor's antigen is unknown. There are no base qualities to consult, and no much larger clone falls within one base. All donors were healthy Caucasians. Three pairs of female monozygotic twins, all aged roughly 18 to 29 years, made up the twin cohort. CD4+ and CD8+ T cell populations were isolated with positive isolation kits from Invitrogen. These data originate in a study of identical twins (TCRdb year 2016). In the study overall: The study deep-sequenced TCR alpha and beta repertoires from monozygotic twins, unrelated adults of various ages and cord blood to test whether fetal clonotypes persist. To rule out contamination, replicate twin experiments were performed at different times with different library preparation protocols.

What the authors observed across the whole study: In monozygotic twins, recombination models systematically underestimated out-of-frame TCR alpha sharing, but the models matched the sharing seen between unrelated individuals. Compared with coincidental sharing between unrelated individuals, an excess of low generation-probability sequences was observed among out-of-frame TCR alpha sequences shared between twins. Abundant cord blood beta clonotypes had fewer insertions, young adult naive repertoires showed a similar but weaker trend, and memory repertoires showed no such trend. Conclusions relied on cross-sectional statistical analysis, since the same donors could not be followed over many years. Excess twin sharing in beta out-of-frame sequences was weaker because fewer shared sequences lowered the signal-to-noise ratio. Zero-insertion analyses could be partly confounded by invariant T cells such as MAIT and iNKT, although diverse VJ usage argued against such confounding for most clonotypes.

Between the V and J ends, shortened by 5 bases and 3 bases respectively, the junction contains 13 bases. The germline V gene yields SGHTA for CDR1 and FQGNSA for CDR2. The CDR3 holds 15 amino acids from the cysteine to the phenylalanine. This entry keeps only the CDR3 DNA: 45 bases, framed from base 1. The library relied on 5' RACE. The instrument was an Illumina HiSeq 2000. Template switching added a universal primer binding site, and the final cDNA carried a unique molecular identifier that allowed TCR cDNA molecules to be counted accurately. Specific primers in the conserved constant-segment region were used to synthesize first-strand cDNA for TCR alpha and beta chains. Each cDNA library was double barcoded, with a SMART-Mk sample barcode plus Illumina barcodes, to control for contamination. TruSeq adapter sequences and Illumina sample barcodes were added in two successive PCR steps. TCR alpha and beta cDNA libraries were sequenced on the Illumina HiSeq platform with custom primers. In the original analysis: Raw reads were processed with MiGEC to extract unique molecular identifiers, and MiXCR was used to determine CDR3 positions. For each individual, recombination models were inferred using an EM algorithm with the repgenHMM and IGoR tools. The analysis of shared clonotypes was done with the tcR package in R, with sharing normalized by the product of cloneset sizes. To study raw recombination free of thymic and clonal selection effects, out-of-frame nonproductive sequences were analyzed. TCRdb trimmed public reads at Q25 via fastp, called clones via MiXCR and kept in-frame beta chains. A single entry per CDR3 protein holds the most common genes and DNA from its merged rows. The V and J calls were not made by the authors but by TCRdb's processing. The sample data list 430,000 or so distinct CDR3 sequences, and roughly a quarter of these were observed just once. 2.9% of the sample rests with the top ten.

The same sample was also used in a study of T cells expressing NK-cell markers. The second paper further reports: Several donors provided sorted CD3+CD56+NKG2C+, CD3+CD56+NKG2C- and CD3+CD56-NKG2C+ T-cell subsets, whose TCR beta-chain repertoires were profiled. Among the eight sequenced donors, seven were HCMV-seropositive and one was HCMV-seronegative. To restrict sorting to alphabetaTCR-expressing T cells, an anti-gammadeltaTCR antibody was added in several experiments. In several donors, the dominant CD3+CD56+NKG2C+ clonotypes ranked among the top 10 CD8+ clonotypes, making up about 1.0-7.5% of CD8+ T cells. Those dominant clonotypes were again the most abundant among CD3+CD56-NKG2C+ cells in a handful of donors, at about 28.3-60.1%. It remained unclear whether the expanded NKG2C-expressing T cell clones were specific for HCMV antigens. Randomly selected healthy volunteers, three men and five women, were used as the eight sequenced donors. HCMV serostatus was determined by detecting HCMV-specific IgG in serum with a commercial ELISA kit. MIGEC handled demultiplexing of the reads and grouping by UMI, while MiTCR was used to assemble and quantify clonotypes. To exclude erroneous sequences, any TCR cDNA sequence not supported by at least two reads was discarded. The tcR package was used for downstream repertoire analysis, with clonotypes matched between fractions based on CDR3 nucleotide sequence plus V segment. VDJmatch was used to annotate antigen specificity against VDJdb, with one amino acid substitution allowed in CDR3.

The receptor was isolated from a woman between 18 and 29 years old in good health. Sequenced input: CD4+ T cells sorted from blood. The V gene is TRBV7-2 and the J gene is TRBJ1-4; a weak D assignment points to TRBD1 (5 bases agree). The CDR3 here reads CASSIQGLANEKLFF. The DNA is TGTGCCAGCAGCATCCAGGGTTTGGCTAATGAAAAACTGTTTTTT. When the CDR3 is completed using the reference TRBV7-2 and TRBJ1-4 genes on either side, the full variable domain is GAGVSQSPSNKVTEKGKDVELRCDPISGHTALYWYRQSLGQGLEFLIYFQGNSAPDKSGLPSDRFSAERTGGSVSTLTIQRTQQEDSAVYLCASSIQGLANEKLFFGSGTQLSVL.